The present T cell receptor (beta chain) was sequenced within a study of neoadjuvant anti-PD-1 for oral cavity cancer. Germline V gene data show CDR1 as MNHEY and CDR2 as SVGAGI. The CDR3 runs to 13 residues. V was cut by 1 base and J by 3 bases, with 4 bases left in between. Libraries were prepared by immunoSEQ multiplex PCR; TCRdb keeps only in-frame clonotypes and omits some of them. The data hold some 15,000 clones, with 65% to 75% observed a single time. Here the sequenced sample was PBMCs, taken before nivolumab (anti-PD-1) treatment. V gene TRBV6-5 combines with J gene TRBJ1-5; D not resolved. This receptor was taken from a person aged 40 to 85 with oral cavity squamous cell carcinoma. CDR3 region: CASSYWNNQPQHF. CDR3 nucleotide sequence: TGTGCCAGCAGTTACTGGAACAATCAGCCCCAGCATTTT.